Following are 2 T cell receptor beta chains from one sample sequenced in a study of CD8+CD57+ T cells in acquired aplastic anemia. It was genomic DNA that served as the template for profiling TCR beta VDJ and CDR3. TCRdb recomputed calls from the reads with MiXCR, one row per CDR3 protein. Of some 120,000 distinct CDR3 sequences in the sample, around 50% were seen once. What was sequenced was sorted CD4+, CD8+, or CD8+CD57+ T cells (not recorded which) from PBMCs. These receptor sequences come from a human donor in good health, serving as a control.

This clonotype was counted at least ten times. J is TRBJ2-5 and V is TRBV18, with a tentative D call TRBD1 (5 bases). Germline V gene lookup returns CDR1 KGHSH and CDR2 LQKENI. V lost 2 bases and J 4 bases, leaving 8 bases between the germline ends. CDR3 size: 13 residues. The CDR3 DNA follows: TGTGCCAGCTCACCAAAGGGGCGAGAGACCCAGTACTTC. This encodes CASSPKGRETQYF.

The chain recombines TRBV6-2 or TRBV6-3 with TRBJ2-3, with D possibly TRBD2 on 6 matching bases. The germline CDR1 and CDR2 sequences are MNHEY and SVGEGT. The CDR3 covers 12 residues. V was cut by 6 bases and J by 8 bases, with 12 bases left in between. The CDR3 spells CASRSGLTTQYF. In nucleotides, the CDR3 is TGTGCCAGCAGATCGGGACTCACTACGCAGTATTTT.